This entry lists 16 T cell receptor beta chains sequenced from one sample in a study of blood T cell repertoires in COVID-19. Only in-frame clones appear in the TCRdb table, and some are missing; sequencing was by immunoSEQ multiplex PCR. The sample has about 270,000 clones, under 90% seen once; the top ten hold around 2.9%. The material sequenced was peripheral blood. The origin of the receptors is a woman in her fifties or sixties with active or convalescent COVID-19.

The rearrangement joins TRBV5-6 to TRBJ2-1, with unresolved D. Trimming removed 1 base at V and 9 bases at J, with 8 bases between. This CDR3 has 12 residues. CDR1 and CDR2 (germline): SGHDT, YYEEEE. CDR3 amino acids: CASSLWAIEQFF. In DNA form, the CDR3 reads TGTGCCAGCAGCTTGTGGGCGATTGAGCAGTTCTTC.

The chain combines TRBV7-3 with TRBJ2-1; tentatively, D is TRBD1 (8 bases). The CDR3 runs 18 residues. The germline V gene encodes CDR1 SGHTA and CDR2 FQGTGA. V lost 4 bases and J 4 bases, leaving 23 bases between the germline ends. In DNA, the CDR3 is TGTGCCAGCAGCTCACAGGGGGGGCCCCTTAGGGAGTACAATGAGCAGTTCTTC. This gives the protein CASSSQGGPLREYNEQFF.

This clone was observed a handful of times. The CDR3 here is CASSYTPGDSYEQYF. The CDR3 nucleotides are TGTGCCAGCAGTTATACGCCCGGGGATTCTTACGAGCAGTACTTC. The genes are TRBV6-2 or TRBV6-3 and TRBJ2-7; D may be TRBD2 (5 bases). Trimming removed 3 bases at V and 4 bases at J, with 16 bases between. The CDR3 runs to 15 residues. Germline V gene data show CDR1 as MNHEY and CDR2 as SVGEGT.

The V and J genes are TRBV6-2 or TRBV6-3 and TRBJ2-1; TRBD2 might be the D (6 bases). CDR1 and CDR2 from the germline V gene are MNHEY and SVGEGT. This CDR3 region has 13 residues. V lost 2 bases and J lost 6, with 8 bases in between. In DNA form, the CDR3 reads TGTGCCAGCAGTTACCTAGCGAGCAATGAGCAGTTCTTC. Protein product: CASSYLASNEQFF.

V usage is TRBV2 and J usage is TRBJ1-3, with unresolved D. The CDR3 loop spans 15 amino acids. The V and J ends lost 1 base and 0 bases respectively, with 7 bases between them. Germline V lookup: CDR1 SNHLY, CDR2 FYNNEI. For the CDR3, the DNA is TGTGCCAGCAGTGAAGGCGGGCCCTCTGGAAACACCATATATTTT. It yields the protein CASSEGGPSGNTIYF. The full variable domain, in which reference TRBV2 and TRBJ1-3 provide the parts outside the CDR3, is EPEVTQTPSHQVTQMGQEVILRCVPISNHLYFYWYRQILGQKVEFLVSFYNNEISEKSEIFDDQFSVERPDGSNFTLKIRSTKLEDSAMYFCASSEGGPSGNTIYFGEGSWLTVV.

The V call is TRBV3-1 (or the pseudogene TRBV3-2), the J call TRBJ1-2, with 8 nucleotides matching TRBD1. Germline loops: CDR1 LGHDT, CDR2 YNNKEL (reference sequence). Trimming took 3 bases from V and 5 from J; bases not matched to a gene: 5. The CDR3 is 14 residues long. Here the CDR3 reads CASSQADRGYGYTF. In DNA form, the CDR3 reads TGTGCCAGCAGCCAGGCCGACAGGGGATATGGCTACACCTTC.

The rearrangement uses TRBV6-2 or TRBV6-3 and TRBJ1-6; TRBD1 matches 10 bases. This CDR3 is 19 amino acids long. Germline V lookup: CDR1 MNHEY, CDR2 SVGEGT. V lost 0 bases, J lost 6 bases, and 11 bases stayed unmatched. The CDR3 reads CASSYSNPGQGTTNSPLHF. CDR3 nucleotides: TGTGCCAGCAGTTACTCGAATCCGGGACAGGGGACTACTAATTCACCCCTCCACTTT.

The table lists this clone with a few counts. The genes are TRBV18 and TRBJ1-1, with 8 bases identical to TRBD1. With V trimmed by 4 bases and J by 2 bases, 3 bases remained unmatched. Germline lookup yields CDR1 KGHSH and CDR2 LQKENI. The CDR3 length is 14 residues. The CDR3 region has the DNA TGTGCCAGCTCACTAGGACAGGGTAACACTGAAGCTTTCTTT. Its protein is CASSLGQGNTEAFF.

The CDR3: CASSLVPGQGRVEQYF. In nucleotides, the CDR3 is TGTGCCAGCAGTTTGGTTCCGGGACAGGGGCGGGTCGAGCAGTACTTC. V and J are TRBV28 and TRBJ2-7; 10 bases are a match to TRBD1. Unmatched junction bases numbered 11, after V lost 3 bases and J lost 6 bases. CDR1 is MDHEN and CDR2 is SYDVKM in the germline V gene. The CDR3 contains 16 residues.

The rearrangement joins TRBV11-2 to TRBJ1-6; D remains ambiguous. Trimming cost V 4 bases and J 9 bases, with 19 bases left between them. Per the germline V gene, CDR1 is SGHAT and CDR2 is FQNNGV. This CDR3 has 16 amino acids. The CDR3 is CASSSPRSVRGSPLHF. In nucleotides, the CDR3 is TGTGCCAGCAGCTCCCCCCGATCAGTCAGAGGTTCACCCCTCCACTTT. The full variable domain, with the rest looked up from reference TRBV11-2 and TRBJ1-6, is EAGVAQSPRYKIIEKRQSVAFWCNPISGHATLYWYQQILGQGPKLLIQFQNNGVVDDSQLPKDRFSAERLKGVDSTLKIQPAKLEDSAVYLCASSSPRSVRGSPLHFGNGTRLTVT.

The rearrangement uses TRBV23-1 and TRBJ2-3, with 7 bases matching TRBD1. TRBV23-1 is an ORF, with its function uncertain. This CDR3 contains 17 residues. Losses at the gene ends were 3 bases for V and 0 bases for J; bases not matched to a gene: 9. The chain's CDR3 is CASSHPRTGTSTDTQYF. The CDR3 nucleotides read TGCGCCAGCAGTCACCCCCGGACAGGAACTAGCACAGATACGCAGTATTTT.

The chain uses TRBV10-1 and TRBJ2-1; TRBD1 might be the D (6 bases). V was clipped by 0 bases and J by 0 bases, with 6 bases between them. Germline V gene sequence: CDR1 WNHNN, CDR2 SYGVQD (reference sequence). The CDR3 contains 15 residues. The CDR3 DNA sequence: TGCGCCAGCAGTGAGTCAGGGGGCTCCTACAATGAGCAGTTCTTC. This sequence encodes CASSESGGSYNEQFF.

As for this clone: Compared with germline, one end of the junction differs, possibly owing to a read error. The chain links TRBV5-6 to TRBJ2-5; TRBD1 matches at 7 bases. CDR1 is SGHDT and CDR2 is YYEEEE in the germline V gene. This CDR3 is 14 amino acids long. The chain's CDR3 is CASSRGTVQETQYF. DNA for the CDR3: TGTGCCAGCAGCCGTGGGACAGTACAAGAGACTCAGTACTTC.

Only one count was recorded for this clone. The rearrangement uses TRBV7-2 and TRBJ1-2; 8 bases align to TRBD1. From germline, CDR1 is SGHTA and CDR2 FQGNSA. The junction had 8 bases not matched to a gene; V was cut back by 1 base and J by 1 base. The CDR3 loop spans 17 amino acids. Here the CDR3 reads CASSLEAGGAFNYGYTF. The CDR3 coding sequence is TGTGCCAGCAGCTTAGAGGCAGGGGGCGCCTTTAACTATGGCTACACCTTC.

This clone was found once. The rearrangement links TRBV5-4 to TRBJ2-2; 8 positions match TRBD2. With 2 bases clipped from V and 2 bases from J, the junction kept 5 bases outside the gene matches. The germline V gene has CDR1 SGHNT and CDR2 YYREEE (reference sequence). The CDR3 is 16 residues long. The CDR3 nucleotides read TGTGCCAGCAGCTTATGGGGACTAGGAAACACCGGGGAGCTGTTTTTT. It encodes CASSLWGLGNTGELFF.

This clone was detected a few times. V gene TRBV6-2 or TRBV6-3 combines with J gene TRBJ1-2; no clear D gene. V lost 2 bases to trimming and J lost 8 bases, with 18 bases between them. The length of the CDR3 is 15 residues. CDR1 is MNHEY and CDR2 is SVGEGT in the germline V gene. DNA of the CDR3: TGTGCCAGCAGTTACAGGAGGATACCTCTATTCGGCTACACCTTC. Translated: CASSYRRIPLFGYTF.